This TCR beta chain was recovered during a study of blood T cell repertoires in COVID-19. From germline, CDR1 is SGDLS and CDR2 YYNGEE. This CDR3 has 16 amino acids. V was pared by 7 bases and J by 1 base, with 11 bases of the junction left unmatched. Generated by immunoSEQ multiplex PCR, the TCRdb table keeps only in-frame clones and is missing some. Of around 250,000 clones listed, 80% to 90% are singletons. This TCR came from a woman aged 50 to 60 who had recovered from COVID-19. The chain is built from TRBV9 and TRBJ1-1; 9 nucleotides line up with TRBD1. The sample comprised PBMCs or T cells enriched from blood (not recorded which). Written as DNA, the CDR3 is TGTGCCAGCCCGGGACAGGGTCGATCAACGAACACTGAAGCTTTCTTT. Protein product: CASPGQGRSTNTEAFF.